This T cell receptor beta chain was sequenced for a study of blood T cell repertoires in COVID-19. Background on the study: Samples representing acute and convalescent COVID-19 were sourced from the United States, Italy and Spain. The analysed material was cDNA or gDNA that came from T cells, B-cell-depleted T cells, or PBMCs.

Per the authors' pipeline: It was from reference gene primer amplification that nucleated cell counts were estimated. Using immunoSEQ multiplex PCR, the repertoire was profiled, and TCRdb retains in-frame clones only, with some absent. The V and J calls and clone size come from that table; D and trimming were worked out from the DNA. This table holds around 60,000 clones, around 81% found once. Germline CDR1 and CDR2: KGHSH and LQKENI. This CDR3 has 14 residues. Trimming took off 6 bases at V and 3 bases at J, with 14 bases between the two ends. This TCR derives from a woman of 80 years or more with active or convalescent COVID-19. The rearrangement links TRBV18 to TRBJ1-1; a weak D match, TRBD1 (6 bases). Source material: peripheral blood. The CDR3 protein is CASSLQGSDTEAFF. The CDR3 DNA reads as TGTGCCAGCTCTCTACAGGGATCTGACACTGAAGCTTTCTTT.